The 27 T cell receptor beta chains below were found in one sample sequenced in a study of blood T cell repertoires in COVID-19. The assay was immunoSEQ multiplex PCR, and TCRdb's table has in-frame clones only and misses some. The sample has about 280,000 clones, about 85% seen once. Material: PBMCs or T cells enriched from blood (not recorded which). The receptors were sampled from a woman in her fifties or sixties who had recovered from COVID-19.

This chain's CDR3 is CASSVGVGGSAQETQYF. CDR3 nucleotides: TGTGCCAGCAGCGTAGGAGTCGGCGGGAGCGCACAAGAGACCCAGTACTTC. The chain has TRBV9 and TRBJ2-5, with 7 bases fitting TRBD2. Looked up from germline, CDR1 is SGDLS and CDR2 is YYNGEE. This CDR3 comprises 17 residues. J was trimmed by 2 bases and V by 0 bases; bases with no gene match: 10.

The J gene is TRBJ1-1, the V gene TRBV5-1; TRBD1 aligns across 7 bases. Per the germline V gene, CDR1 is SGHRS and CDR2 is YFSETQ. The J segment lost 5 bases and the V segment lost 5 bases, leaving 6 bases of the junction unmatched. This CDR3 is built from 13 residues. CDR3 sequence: CASSQQGRTEAFF. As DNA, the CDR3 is TGCGCCAGCAGTCAACAGGGGAGGACTGAAGCTTTCTTT. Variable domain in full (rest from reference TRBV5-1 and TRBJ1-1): KAGVTQTPRYLIKTRGQQVTLSCSPISGHRSVSWYQQTPGQGLQFLFEYFSETQRNKGNFPGRFSGRQFSNSRSEMNVSTLELGDSALYLCASSQQGRTEAFFGQGTRLTVV.

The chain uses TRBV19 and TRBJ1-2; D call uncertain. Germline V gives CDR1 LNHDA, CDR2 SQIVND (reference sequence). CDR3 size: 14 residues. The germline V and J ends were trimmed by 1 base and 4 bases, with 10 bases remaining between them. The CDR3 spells CASSIGSVIYGYTF. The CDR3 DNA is TGTGCCAGTAGTATAGGTTCAGTGATCTATGGCTACACCTTC.

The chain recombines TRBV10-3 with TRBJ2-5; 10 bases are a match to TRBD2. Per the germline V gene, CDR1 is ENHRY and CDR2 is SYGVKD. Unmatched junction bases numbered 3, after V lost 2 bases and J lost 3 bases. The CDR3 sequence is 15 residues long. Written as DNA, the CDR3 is TGTGCCATCAGTGAGGCTAGCGGGAGAGAAGAGACCCAGTACTTC. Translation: CAISEASGREETQYF.

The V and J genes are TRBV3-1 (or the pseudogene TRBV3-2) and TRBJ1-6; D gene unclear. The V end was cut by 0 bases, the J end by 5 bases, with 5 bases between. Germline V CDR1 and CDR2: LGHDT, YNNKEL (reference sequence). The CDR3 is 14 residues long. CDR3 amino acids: CASSQDSNNSPLHF. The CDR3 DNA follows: TGTGCCAGCAGCCAAGATTCCAATAATTCACCCCTCCACTTT.

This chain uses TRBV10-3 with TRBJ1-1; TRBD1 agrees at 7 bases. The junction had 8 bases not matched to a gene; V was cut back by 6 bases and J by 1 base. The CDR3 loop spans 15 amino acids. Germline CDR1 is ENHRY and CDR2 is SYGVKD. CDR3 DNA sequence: TGTGCCATCAGGCCTCTGGGGACAGAGAACACTGAAGCTTTCTTT. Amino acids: CAIRPLGTENTEAFF.

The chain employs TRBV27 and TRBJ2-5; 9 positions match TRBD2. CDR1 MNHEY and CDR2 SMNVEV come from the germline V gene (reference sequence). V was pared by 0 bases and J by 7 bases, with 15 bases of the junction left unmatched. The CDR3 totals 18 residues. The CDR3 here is CASSLSLRLAVFIVTQYF. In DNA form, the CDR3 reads TGTGCCAGCAGTTTATCGCTTAGACTAGCGGTGTTCATAGTGACCCAGTACTTC.

The CDR3 loop is CASSLARVDTQYF. CDR3 nucleotides: TGTGCCAGCAGCTTGGCCAGGGTTGATACGCAGTATTTT. This chain uses TRBV5-4 with TRBJ2-3, with TRBD1 as a possible D gene (5 bases). The CDR3 runs to 13 residues. Trimming shortened V by 0 bases and J by 6 bases, and 8 bases separated the two germline ends. Germline values: CDR1 SGHNT, CDR2 YYREEE (reference sequence).

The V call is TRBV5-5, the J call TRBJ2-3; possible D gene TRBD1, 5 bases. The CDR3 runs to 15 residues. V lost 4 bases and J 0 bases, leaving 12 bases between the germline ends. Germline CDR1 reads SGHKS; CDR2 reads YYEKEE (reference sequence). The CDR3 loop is CASSPQGTSTDTQYF. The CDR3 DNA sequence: TGTGCCAGCAGCCCCCAGGGAACTAGCACAGATACGCAGTATTTT.

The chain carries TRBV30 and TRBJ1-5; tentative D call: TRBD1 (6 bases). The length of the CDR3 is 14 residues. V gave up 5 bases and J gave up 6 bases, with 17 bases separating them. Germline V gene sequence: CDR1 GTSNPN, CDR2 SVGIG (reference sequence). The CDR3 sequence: CAWAGKGESQPQHF. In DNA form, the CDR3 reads TGTGCCTGGGCTGGTAAGGGGGAAAGTCAGCCCCAGCATTTT.

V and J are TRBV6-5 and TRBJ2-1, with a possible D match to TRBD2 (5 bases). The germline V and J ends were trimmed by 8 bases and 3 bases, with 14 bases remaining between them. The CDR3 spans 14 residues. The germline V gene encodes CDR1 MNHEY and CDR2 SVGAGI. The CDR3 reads CASRWRFGYNEQFF. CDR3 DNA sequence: TGTGCCAGCCGGTGGAGGTTCGGCTACAATGAGCAGTTCTTC.

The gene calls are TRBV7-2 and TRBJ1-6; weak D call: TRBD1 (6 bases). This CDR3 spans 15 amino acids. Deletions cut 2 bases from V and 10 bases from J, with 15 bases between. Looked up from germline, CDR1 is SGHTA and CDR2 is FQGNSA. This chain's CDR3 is CASSLTGREGSPLHF. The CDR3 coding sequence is TGTGCCAGCAGCTTAACAGGGAGAGAGGGATCACCCCTCCACTTT. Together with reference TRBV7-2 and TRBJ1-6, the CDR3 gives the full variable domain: GAGVSQSPSNKVTEKGKDVELRCDPISGHTALYWYRQSLGQGLEFLIYFQGNSAPDKSGLPSDRFSAERTGGSVSTLTIQRTQQEDSAVYLCASSLTGREGSPLHFGNGTRLTVT.

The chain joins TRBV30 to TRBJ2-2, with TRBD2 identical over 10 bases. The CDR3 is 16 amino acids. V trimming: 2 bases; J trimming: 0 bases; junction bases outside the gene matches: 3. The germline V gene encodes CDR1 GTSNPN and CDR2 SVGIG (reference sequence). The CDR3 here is CAWSKGTSANTGELFF. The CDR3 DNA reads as TGTGCCTGGAGTAAGGGGACTAGCGCGAACACCGGGGAGCTGTTTTTT. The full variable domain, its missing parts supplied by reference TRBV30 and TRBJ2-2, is SQTIHQWPATLVQPVGSPLSLECTVEGTSNPNLYWYRQAAGRGLQLLFYSVGIGQISSEVPQNLSASRPQDRQFILSSKKLLLSDSGFYLCAWSKGTSANTGELFFGEGSRLTVL.

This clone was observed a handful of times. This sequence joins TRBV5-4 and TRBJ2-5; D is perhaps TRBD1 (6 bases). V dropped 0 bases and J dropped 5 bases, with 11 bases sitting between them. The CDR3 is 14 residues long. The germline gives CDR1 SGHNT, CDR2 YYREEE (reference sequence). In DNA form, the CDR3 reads TGTGCCAGCAGCTTGGATCAGGGGAGCGAGACCCAGTACTTC. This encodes CASSLDQGSETQYF. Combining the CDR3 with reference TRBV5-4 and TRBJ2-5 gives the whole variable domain ETGVTQSPTHLIKTRGQQVTLRCSSQSGHNTVSWYQQALGQGPQFIFQYYREEENGRGNFPPRFSGLQFPNYSSELNVNALELDDSALYLCASSLDQGSETQYFGPGTRLLVL.

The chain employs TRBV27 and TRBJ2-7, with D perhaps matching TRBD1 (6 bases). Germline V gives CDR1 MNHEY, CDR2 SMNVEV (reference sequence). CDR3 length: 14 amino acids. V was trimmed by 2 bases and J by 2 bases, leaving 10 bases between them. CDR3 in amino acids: CASSLDRLTYEQYF. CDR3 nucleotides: TGTGCCAGCAGTTTAGACAGGTTAACCTACGAGCAGTACTTC.

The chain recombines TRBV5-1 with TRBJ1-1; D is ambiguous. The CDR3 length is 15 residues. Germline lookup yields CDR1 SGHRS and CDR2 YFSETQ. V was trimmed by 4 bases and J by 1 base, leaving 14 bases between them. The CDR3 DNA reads TGCGCCAGCAGCCAATTCTCGAGGGCGAACACTGAAGCTTTCTTT. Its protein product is CASSQFSRANTEAFF.

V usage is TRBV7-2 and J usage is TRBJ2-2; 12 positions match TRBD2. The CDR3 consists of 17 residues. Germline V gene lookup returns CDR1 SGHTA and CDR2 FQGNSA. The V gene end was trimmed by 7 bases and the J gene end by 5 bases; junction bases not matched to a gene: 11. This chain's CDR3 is CASTPRTSGTGTGELFF. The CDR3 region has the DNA TGTGCCAGCACCCCTCGGACTAGCGGGACTGGGACCGGGGAGCTGTTTTTT.

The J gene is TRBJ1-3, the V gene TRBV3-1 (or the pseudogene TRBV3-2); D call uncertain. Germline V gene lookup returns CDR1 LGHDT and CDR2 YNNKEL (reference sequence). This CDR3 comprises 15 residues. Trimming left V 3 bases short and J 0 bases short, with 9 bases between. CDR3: CASSHRHNSGNTIYF. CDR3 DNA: TGTGCCAGCAGCCATAGACACAACTCTGGAAACACCATATATTTT.

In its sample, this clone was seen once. The CDR3: CASSYDRPNTEAFF. The CDR3 DNA sequence: TGTGCCAGCAGCTACGACAGGCCGAACACTGAAGCTTTCTTT. The rearrangement joins TRBV6-5 to TRBJ1-1; D is possibly TRBD1 (6 bases). CDR1 is MNHEY, CDR2 SVGAGI, per germline. Trimming pared 6 bases from V and 1 base from J, leaving 12 bases between. CDR3 length: 14 amino acids.

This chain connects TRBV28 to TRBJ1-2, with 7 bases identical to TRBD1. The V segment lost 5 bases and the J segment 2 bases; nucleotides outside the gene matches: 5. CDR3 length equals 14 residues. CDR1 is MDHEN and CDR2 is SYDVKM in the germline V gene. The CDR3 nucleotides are TGTGCCAGCAGTACCCTGACAGGGAACTATGGCTACACCTTC. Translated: CASSTLTGNYGYTF.

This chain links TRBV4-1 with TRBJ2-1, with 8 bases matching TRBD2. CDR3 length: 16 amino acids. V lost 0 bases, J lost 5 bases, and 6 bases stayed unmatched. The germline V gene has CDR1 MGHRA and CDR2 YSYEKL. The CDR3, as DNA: TGCGCCAGCAGCCAAGACCTGGCGGGGGGAGACAATGAGCAGTTCTTC. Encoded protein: CASSQDLAGGDNEQFF.

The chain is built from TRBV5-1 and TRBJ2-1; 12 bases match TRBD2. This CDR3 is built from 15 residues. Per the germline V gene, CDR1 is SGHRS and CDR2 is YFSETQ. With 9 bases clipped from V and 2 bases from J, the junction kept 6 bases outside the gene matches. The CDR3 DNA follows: TGCGCCACCAAGACTAGCGGGAGCCCCTACAATGAGCAGTTCTTC. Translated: CATKTSGSPYNEQFF. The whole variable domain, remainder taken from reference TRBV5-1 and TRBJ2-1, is KAGVTQTPRYLIKTRGQQVTLSCSPISGHRSVSWYQQTPGQGLQFLFEYFSETQRNKGNFPGRFSGRQFSNSRSEMNVSTLELGDSALYLCATKTSGSPYNEQFFGPGTRLTVL.

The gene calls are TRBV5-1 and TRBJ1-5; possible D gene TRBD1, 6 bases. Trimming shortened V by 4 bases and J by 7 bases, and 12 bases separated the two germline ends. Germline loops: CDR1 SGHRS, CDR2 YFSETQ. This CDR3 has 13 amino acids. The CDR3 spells CASSVDSGQPQHF. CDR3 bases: TGCGCCAGCAGCGTGGACAGTGGACAGCCCCAGCATTTT.

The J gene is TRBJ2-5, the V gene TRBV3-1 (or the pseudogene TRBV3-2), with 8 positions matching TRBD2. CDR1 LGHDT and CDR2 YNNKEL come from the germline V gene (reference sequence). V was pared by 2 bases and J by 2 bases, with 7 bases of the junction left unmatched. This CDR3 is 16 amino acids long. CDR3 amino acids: CASSQPAGDHQETQYF. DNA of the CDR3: TGTGCCAGCAGCCAACCAGCGGGGGACCATCAAGAGACCCAGTACTTC.

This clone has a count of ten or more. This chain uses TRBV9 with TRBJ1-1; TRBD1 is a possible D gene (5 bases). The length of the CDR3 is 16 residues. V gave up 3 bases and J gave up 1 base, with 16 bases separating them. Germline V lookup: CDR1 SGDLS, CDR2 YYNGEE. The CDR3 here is CASSAHAGQENTEAFF. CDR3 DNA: TGTGCCAGCAGCGCCCACGCAGGGCAGGAGAACACTGAAGCTTTCTTT. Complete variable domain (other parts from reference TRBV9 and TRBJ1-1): DSGVTQTPKHLITATGQRVTLRCSPRSGDLSVYWYQQSLDQGLQFLIQYYNGEERAKGNILERFSAQQFPDLHSELNLSSLELGDSALYFCASSAHAGQENTEAFFGQGTRLTVV.

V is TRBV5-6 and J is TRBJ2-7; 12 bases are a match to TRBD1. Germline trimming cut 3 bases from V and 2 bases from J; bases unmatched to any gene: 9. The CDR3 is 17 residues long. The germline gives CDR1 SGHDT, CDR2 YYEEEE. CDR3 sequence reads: CASSSISGTGGPYEQYF. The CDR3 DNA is TGTGCCAGCAGCTCAATTTCCGGGACAGGGGGCCCCTACGAGCAGTACTTC.

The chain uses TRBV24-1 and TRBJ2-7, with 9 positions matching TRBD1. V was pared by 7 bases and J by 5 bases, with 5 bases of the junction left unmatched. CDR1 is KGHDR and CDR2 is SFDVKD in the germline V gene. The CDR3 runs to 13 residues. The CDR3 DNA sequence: TGTGCCACCAGGAGGACAGGGGTCGACGAGCAGTACTTC. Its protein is CATRRTGVDEQYF.